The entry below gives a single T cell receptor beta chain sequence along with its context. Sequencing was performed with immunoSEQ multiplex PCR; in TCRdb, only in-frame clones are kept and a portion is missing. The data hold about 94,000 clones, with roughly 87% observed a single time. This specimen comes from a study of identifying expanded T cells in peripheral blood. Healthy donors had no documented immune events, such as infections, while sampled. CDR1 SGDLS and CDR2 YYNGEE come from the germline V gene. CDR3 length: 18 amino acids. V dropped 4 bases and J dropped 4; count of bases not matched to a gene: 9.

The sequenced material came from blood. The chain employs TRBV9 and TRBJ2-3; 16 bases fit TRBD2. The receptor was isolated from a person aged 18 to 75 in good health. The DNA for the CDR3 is TGTGCCAGCAGCCTAGCAGGGACTAGCGGGAGGGCGGCAGATACGCAGTATTTT. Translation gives CASSLAGTSGRAADTQYF.